This T cell receptor (beta chain) derives from a study of cytomegalovirus exposure and HLA in healthy donors. The CDR3 contains 13 residues. V gave up 4 bases and J gave up 6 bases, with 13 bases separating them. Germline loops: CDR1 SGHNT, CDR2 YYREEE (reference sequence). A note on this clone: Its antigen is unknown.

Broader study findings: By HLA locus, TCR association rates varied in a later analysis, with DRB1 showing the most and HLA-C the fewest.

Primers for the PCR totalled 60 Vbeta and 13 Jbeta. TCRdb's copy holds only in-frame clones and misses some; the assay was immunoSEQ multiplex PCR. The sample consists of some 160,000 clones, about two thirds of them appearing once. This sequence was found in a man between 60 and 70 years old in good health and CMV-seronegative. V gene TRBV5-4 combines with J gene TRBJ1-1, with D possibly TRBD1 on 6 matching bases. Sequencing was carried out using PBMCs. The CDR3 DNA reads TGTGCCAGCAGCGGTACAGGGATCGCTGAAGCTTTCTTT. Translated: CASSGTGIAEAFF.